This TCR beta chain was captured by sequencing in a study of beta chain features in type 1 diabetes. Findings and limits, study-wide: Among patients with Type 1 diabetes, TCRB CDR3s were moderately but significantly shorter in every one of the four CD4+ subsets.

CD4+ naive, central memory, regulatory and stem cell-like memory subsets were isolated by sorting on CD45RO/CCR7/CD25/CD127/CD95/CD27. Investigators reverse transcribed all isolated RNA, so they sequenced expressed TCRB transcripts. TCRdb keeps only in-frame clones here, not all; method: immunoSEQ multiplex PCR. The data hold approximately 150,000 clones, with approximately 13% observed a single time. To note about this clone: The antigen is undetermined.

The receptor comes from a man aged 18-30 years with type 1 diabetes. The sequenced sample consisted of central memory CD4+ T cells from blood.

CDR3 coding DNA: TGTGCCACTGCCCTATATTCCCAAGAGACCCAGTACTTC. Its translation: CATALYSQETQYF. The chain employs TRBV10-3 and TRBJ2-5; D is uncertain. V dropped 10 bases and J dropped 1 base, with 13 bases sitting between them. Germline V gene lookup returns CDR1 ENHRY and CDR2 SYGVKD. This CDR3 spans 13 amino acids.